This T cell receptor beta chain was recorded in a study of shared clonotypes between healthy human individuals. Across the whole study: The study drew on two women and three men aged 18 to 49 as donors.

The study ran the assay at deep level. TCRdb's table, derived via immunoSEQ multiplex PCR, lists solely in-frame clones and lacks some. The table shows about 1.5 million clones, with around 97% occurring only once. Into CD45RA+ naive and CD45RA-negative memory subsets, the CD4+ cells were split. The sequencing sample was made of naive CD4+ T cells sorted from blood. Regarding subset: CD45RA+ positively selected. The receptor was derived from a young man in good health.

In DNA, the CDR3 is TGTGCCAGCAGCTTAGCGGTTTGGCAGCGTTACAATGAGCAGTTCTTC. It is translated as CASSLAVWQRYNEQFF. The chain joins TRBV7-2 to TRBJ2-1, with unresolved D. Germline V lookup: CDR1 SGHTA, CDR2 FQGNSA. The V gene lost 0 bases and the J gene lost 4 bases, with 13 bases spanning the gap. CDR3 length: 16 residues.